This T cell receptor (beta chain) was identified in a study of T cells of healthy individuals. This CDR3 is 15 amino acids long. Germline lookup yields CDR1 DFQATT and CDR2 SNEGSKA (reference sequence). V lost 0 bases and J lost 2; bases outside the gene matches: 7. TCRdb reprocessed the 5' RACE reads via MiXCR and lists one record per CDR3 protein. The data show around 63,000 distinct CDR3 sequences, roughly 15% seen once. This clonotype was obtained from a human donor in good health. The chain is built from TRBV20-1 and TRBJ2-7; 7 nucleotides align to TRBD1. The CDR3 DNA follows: TGCAGTGCTAGAGATCCGGGGCAGGGGGCCTACGAGCAGTACTTC. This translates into CSARDPGQGAYEQYF.